What follows is one TCR beta chain and its context. Its antigen is currently unknown. This CDR3 is 15 amino acids long. CDR1 and CDR2 (germline): MNHEY, SMNVEV (reference sequence). V lost 5 bases, J lost 5 bases, and 10 bases stayed unmatched. This sample stems from a study of Graves' ophthalmopathy and Graves' hyperthyroidism. Researchers took RNA transcripts and amplified TCR beta CDR3 regions from them. The authors performed first-round RT-PCR with HTBI primers and then a second-round multiplex PCR. Using its own MiXCR run on the multiplex PCR reads, TCRdb lists one record per CDR3 protein. The table shows some 360,000 distinct CDR3 sequences, with about 17% occurring only once. Regarding the study as a whole: Blood samples also showed most expanded thyroid clonotypes exceeding 0.001 frequency.

The sequence derives from an adult woman with stable Graves' hyperthyroidism. V is TRBV27 and J is TRBJ2-7, with TRBD1 matching 9 bases. Sample: peripheral blood. Here the CDR3 reads CASSPAGTGSHEQYF. CDR3 DNA: TGTGCCAGCAGTCCGGCCGGGACAGGGTCTCACGAGCAGTACTTC.